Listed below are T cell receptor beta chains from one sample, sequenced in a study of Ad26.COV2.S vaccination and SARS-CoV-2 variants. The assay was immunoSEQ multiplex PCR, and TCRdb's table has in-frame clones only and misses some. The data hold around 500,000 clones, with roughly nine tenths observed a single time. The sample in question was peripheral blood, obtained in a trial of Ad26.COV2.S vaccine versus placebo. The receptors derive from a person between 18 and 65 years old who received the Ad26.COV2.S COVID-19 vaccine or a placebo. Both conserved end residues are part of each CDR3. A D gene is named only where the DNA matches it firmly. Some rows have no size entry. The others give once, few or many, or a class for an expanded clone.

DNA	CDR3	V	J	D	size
TGTGCCAGCAGTTTAGGACAGCGGCACGAGCAGTACTTC	CASSLGQRHEQYF	TRBV28	TRBJ2-7	-	-
TGTGCCAGCAGTGATAAGGGAATAGGGGTTTTCTTT	CASSDKGIGVFF	TRBV25-1	TRBJ1-1	-	-
TGTGCCAGCAGTGAATTCTCCGGCGGAGCTCCCCTTTACAATGAGCAGTTCTTC	CASSEFSGGAPLYNEQFF	TRBV6-1	TRBJ2-1	-	-
TGTGCCAGCAGCCCGCCCGCAGGGCACACCGGGGAGCTGTTTTTT	CASSPPAGHTGELFF	TRBV5-4	TRBJ2-2	-	-
TGTGCCAGCAGCGTCGACGGCAGGGGTGGCTACACCTTC	CASSVDGRGGYTF	TRBV7-2	TRBJ1-2	-	-
TGTGCCAGCAGCTTAGTTGTCGGCGGCTACACCTTC	CASSLVVGGYTF	TRBV7-2	TRBJ1-2	-	-
TGTGCCAGCAATCAGAACCCCCACGAGCAGTTCTTC	CASNQNPHEQFF	TRBV19	TRBJ2-1	-	once
TGTGCCAGCAGCCCTCGCCACCCGAGCACAGATACGCAGTATTTT	CASSPRHPSTDTQYF	TRBV7-2	TRBJ2-3	-	once
TGCAGTGCTAGAGCTGAAGAGACCCAGTACTTC	CSARAEETQYF	TRBV20-1	TRBJ2-5	-	-
TGCAGCGTTGATGGGGCGAACACTGAAGCTTTCTTT	CSVDGANTEAFF	TRBV29-1	TRBJ1-1	-	-
TGCGCCAGCAGCCGCCAAGGGGGCGAGGGGGAGACTTTCTTT	CASSRQGGEGETFF	TRBV5-1	TRBJ1-1	TRBD1	-
TGTGCCAGCAGCTTAGGACCCGCTAACTATGGCTACACCTTC	CASSLGPANYGYTF	TRBV7-9	TRBJ1-2	-	few
TGTGCCAGCAGTCGGGCACGAGACGGTCCTGAAGCTTTCTTT	CASSRARDGPEAFF	TRBV6-2/TRBV6-3	TRBJ1-1	-	-
TGTGCCAGCAGTTTAAAGGGGGGGCGGGAGGTCGACGAGCAGTACTTC	CASSLKGGREVDEQYF	TRBV27	TRBJ2-7	TRBD2	-
TGTGCCAGCAGCCCCAATTTATACTACGAGCAGTACTTC	CASSPNLYYEQYF	TRBV7-2	TRBJ2-7	-	-
TGTGCCAGTAGTATGGATAGGTACCCTAATAGCAATCAGCCCCAGCATTTT	CASSMDRYPNSNQPQHF	TRBV19	TRBJ1-5	-	-
TGTGCCAGCTACGGACAGGCGTATGGCTACACCTTC	CASYGQAYGYTF	TRBV25-1	TRBJ1-2	TRBD1	-
TGTGCCAGCAGCGTAGAGGGGACAGGGATGGGCACAGATACGCAGTATTTT	CASSVEGTGMGTDTQYF	TRBV9	TRBJ2-3	TRBD1	-
TGCGCCAGCAGCCAAGTAATACCGGGACAGGGGGAGGGTGAGCAGTTCTTC	CASSQVIPGQGEGEQFF	TRBV4-1	TRBJ2-1	TRBD1	-
TGTGCCAGCAGGACAGGGTATTATGGCTACACCTTC	CASRTGYYGYTF	TRBV6-5	TRBJ1-2	TRBD1	-
TGTGCCAGCAGCTTGGGTTTGGGGGTTAGCTACACCTTC	CASSLGLGVSYTF	TRBV5-4	TRBJ1-2	-	-
TGTGCCAGCTCACAGGGGACGGGAGAGACCCAGTACTTC	CASSQGTGETQYF	TRBV18	TRBJ2-5	-	-
TGTGCCACGACTGCTATGGGGGGAGAAAACATTCAGTACTTC	CATTAMGGENIQYF	TRBV19	TRBJ2-4	-	-
TGTGCCAGCTCACAAGGGAACCCGACAGGGGGCAATTTTCAGCCCCAGCATTTT	CASSQGNPTGGNFQPQHF	TRBV18	TRBJ1-5	TRBD1	-
TGTGCCAGCAGTTTATCATCGGTCGATGAGCAGTTCTTC	CASSLSSVDEQFF	TRBV27	TRBJ2-1	-	-
TGTGCCAGCTCACCTAACCGGTGGAACATTCAGTACTTC	CASSPNRWNIQYF	TRBV18	TRBJ2-4	-	-
TGTGCCAGCACCCTCCGGGGTGGTGGGGCCAACGTCCTGACTTTC	CASTLRGGGANVLTF	TRBV7-9	TRBJ2-6	-	-
TGTGCCCGCCCTAGCGAGCCCCTCCTACTTAATGAGCAGTTCTTC	CARPSEPLLLNEQFF	TRBV28	TRBJ2-1	-	-
TGTGCCTGGAGTGGGTCTAGCGGGGGTCTGAGCACAGATACGCAGTATTTT	CAWSGSSGGLSTDTQYF	TRBV30	TRBJ2-3	TRBD2	-
TGTGCCAGCAGCTCATATGACAGGGGCCCCTATGGCTACACCTTC	CASSSYDRGPYGYTF	TRBV7-9	TRBJ1-2	TRBD1	-
TGTGCCAGCAGCCCTAAACATGGGAATGAGCAGTTCTTC	CASSPKHGNEQFF	TRBV3-1/TRBV3-2	TRBJ2-1	-	-
TGTGCCAGCAGCTTAGTGCAGAACACTGAAGCTTTCTTT	CASSLVQNTEAFF	TRBV7-9	TRBJ1-1	-	-
TGTGCCAGCAGCCGAGCAGTTGGGGGGGAGACCCAGTACTTC	CASSRAVGGETQYF	TRBV7-8	TRBJ2-5	-	-
TGTGCCAGCTCACCGCCGGGACTTAATAATGAAAAACTGTTTTTT	CASSPPGLNNEKLFF	TRBV18	TRBJ1-4	-	-
TGTGCCAGCAGCGTAGGGGCGGGGGGCGCGAACACCGGGGAGCTGTTTTTT	CASSVGAGGANTGELFF	TRBV9	TRBJ2-2	TRBD2	-
TGTGCCAGCAGCGCCCTCCGACTAGCGGACACCGGGGAGCTGTTTTTT	CASSALRLADTGELFF	TRBV9	TRBJ2-2	TRBD2	once
TGTGCCAGCAGTTTATCTTCGGGATGGACTGAAGCTTTCTTT	CASSLSSGWTEAFF	TRBV28	TRBJ1-1	-	-
TGTGCCTGGTCTAACGTTGGAGGGTATGGCTACACCTTC	CAWSNVGGYGYTF	TRBV30	TRBJ1-2	-	-
TGTGCCAGCAGCTTAGCGCAGGGGTCTGGAAACACCATATATTTT	CASSLAQGSGNTIYF	TRBV7-9	TRBJ1-3	-	-
TGTGCCAGCAGTTACGGGGACACCAATCAGCCCCAGCATTTT	CASSYGDTNQPQHF	TRBV6-2/TRBV6-3	TRBJ1-5	-	-
TGTGCCAGCAGTTACCTAGCGGGCCTGAAAAGCTCCTACAATGAGCAGTTCTTC	CASSYLAGLKSSYNEQFF	TRBV28	TRBJ2-1	TRBD2	-
TGTGCCAGCAGCCCCAGCCCTAGCGGGACATACAATGAGCAGTTCTTC	CASSPSPSGTYNEQFF	TRBV7-6	TRBJ2-1	TRBD2	-
TGTGCCAGCAGTTACTCCTTTGTGGGCAGCACAGATACGCAGTATTTT	CASSYSFVGSTDTQYF	TRBV6-5	TRBJ2-3	-	-